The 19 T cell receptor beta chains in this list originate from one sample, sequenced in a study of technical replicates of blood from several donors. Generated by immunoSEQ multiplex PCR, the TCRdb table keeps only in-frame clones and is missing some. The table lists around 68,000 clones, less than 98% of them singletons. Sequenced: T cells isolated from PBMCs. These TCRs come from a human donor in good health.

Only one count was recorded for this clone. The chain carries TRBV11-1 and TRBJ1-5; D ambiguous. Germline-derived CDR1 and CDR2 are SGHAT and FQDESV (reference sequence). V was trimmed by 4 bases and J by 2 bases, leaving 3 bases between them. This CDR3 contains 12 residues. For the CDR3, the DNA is TGTGCCAGCAGCTCCGGCAATCAGCCCCAGCATTTT. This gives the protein CASSSGNQPQHF. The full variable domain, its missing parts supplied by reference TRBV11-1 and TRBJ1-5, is EAEVAQSPRYKITEKSQAVAFWCDPISGHATLYWYRQILGQGPELLVQFQDESVVDDSQLPKDRFSAERLKGVDSTLKIQPAELGDSAMYLCASSSGNQPQHFGDGTRLSIL.

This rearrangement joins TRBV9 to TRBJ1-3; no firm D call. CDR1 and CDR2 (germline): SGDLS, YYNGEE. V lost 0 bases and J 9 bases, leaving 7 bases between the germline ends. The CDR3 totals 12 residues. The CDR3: CASSVGSSTIYF. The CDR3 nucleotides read TGTGCCAGCAGCGTAGGTTCCTCCACCATATATTTT.

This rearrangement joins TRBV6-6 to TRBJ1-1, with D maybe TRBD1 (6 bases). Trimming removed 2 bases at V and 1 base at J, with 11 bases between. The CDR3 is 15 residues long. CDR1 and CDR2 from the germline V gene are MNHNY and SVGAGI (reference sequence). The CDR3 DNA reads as TGTGCCAGCAGTTACAGGGGGATCGGGAACACTGAAGCTTTCTTT. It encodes CASSYRGIGNTEAFF.

CDR3 in DNA: TGTGCCAGCGACACCGGGACTAGCGCCTCCGAGCAGTACTTC. It encodes CASDTGTSASEQYF. The V call is TRBV7-2, the J call TRBJ2-7, with 10 bases fitting TRBD2. J lost 6 bases, V lost 8 bases, and 10 bases had no gene match. CDR3 size: 14 residues. Germline V gene lookup returns CDR1 SGHTA and CDR2 FQGNSA.

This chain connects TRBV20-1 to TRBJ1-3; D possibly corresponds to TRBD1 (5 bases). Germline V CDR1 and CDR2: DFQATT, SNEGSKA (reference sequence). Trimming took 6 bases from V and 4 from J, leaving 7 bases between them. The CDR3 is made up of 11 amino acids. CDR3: CSAQDGNTIYF. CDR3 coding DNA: TGCAGTGCACAGGACGGAAACACCATATATTTT.

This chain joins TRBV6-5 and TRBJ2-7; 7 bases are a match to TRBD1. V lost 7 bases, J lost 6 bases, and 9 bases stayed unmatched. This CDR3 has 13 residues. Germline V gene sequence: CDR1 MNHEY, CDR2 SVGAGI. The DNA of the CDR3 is TGTGCCAGCACCTATGAGAGACAGGGCGAGCAGTACTTC. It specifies CASTYERQGEQYF.

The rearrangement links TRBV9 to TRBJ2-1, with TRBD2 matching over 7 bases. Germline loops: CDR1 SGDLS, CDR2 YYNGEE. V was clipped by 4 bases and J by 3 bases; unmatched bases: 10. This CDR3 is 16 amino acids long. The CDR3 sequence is CASSPLAEILYNEQFF. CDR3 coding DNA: TGTGCCAGCAGCCCGCTAGCGGAGATACTCTACAATGAGCAGTTCTTC.

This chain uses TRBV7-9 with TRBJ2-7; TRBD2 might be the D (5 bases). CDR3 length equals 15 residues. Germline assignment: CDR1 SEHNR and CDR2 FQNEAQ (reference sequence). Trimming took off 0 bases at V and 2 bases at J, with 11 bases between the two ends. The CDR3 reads CASSLAAGLPYEQYF. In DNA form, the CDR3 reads TGTGCCAGCAGCTTAGCTGCGGGTCTGCCCTACGAGCAGTACTTC.

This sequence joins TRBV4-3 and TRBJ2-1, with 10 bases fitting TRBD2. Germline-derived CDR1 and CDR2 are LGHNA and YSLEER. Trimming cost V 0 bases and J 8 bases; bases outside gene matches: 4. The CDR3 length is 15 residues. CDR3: CASSQDTLAGDEQFF. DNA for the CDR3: TGCGCCAGCAGCCAAGATACGCTAGCGGGAGATGAGCAGTTCTTC.

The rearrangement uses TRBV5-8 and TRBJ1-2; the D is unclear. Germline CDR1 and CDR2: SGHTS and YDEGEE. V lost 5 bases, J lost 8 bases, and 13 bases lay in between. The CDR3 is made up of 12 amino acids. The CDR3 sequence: CASSTEYAGYTF. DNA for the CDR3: TGTGCCAGCAGTACGGAGTACGCGGGCTACACCTTC. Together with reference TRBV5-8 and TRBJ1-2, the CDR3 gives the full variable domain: EAGVTQSPTHLIKTRGQQATLRCSPISGHTSVYWYQQALGLGLQFLLWYDEGEERNRGNFPPRFSGRQFPNYSSELNVNALELEDSALYLCASSTEYAGYTFGSGTRLTVV.

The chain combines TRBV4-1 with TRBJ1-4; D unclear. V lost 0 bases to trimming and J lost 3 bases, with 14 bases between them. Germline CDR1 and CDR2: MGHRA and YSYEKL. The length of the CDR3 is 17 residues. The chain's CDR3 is CASSQDLVLAANEKLFF. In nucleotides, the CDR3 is TGCGCCAGCAGCCAAGATCTAGTATTAGCAGCTAATGAAAAACTGTTTTTT.

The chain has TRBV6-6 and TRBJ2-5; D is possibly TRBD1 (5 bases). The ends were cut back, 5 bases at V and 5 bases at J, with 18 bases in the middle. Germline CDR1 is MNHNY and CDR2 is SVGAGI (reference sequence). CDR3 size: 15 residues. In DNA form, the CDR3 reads TGTGCCAGCAGTCCAAGGGGTGATACCAGGGAGACCCAGTACTTC. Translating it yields CASSPRGDTRETQYF.

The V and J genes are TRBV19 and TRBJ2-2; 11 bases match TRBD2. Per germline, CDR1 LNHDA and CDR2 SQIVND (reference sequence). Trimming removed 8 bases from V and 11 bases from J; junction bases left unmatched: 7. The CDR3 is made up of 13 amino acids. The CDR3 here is CASGVAGGYELFF. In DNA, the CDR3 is TGTGCCAGTGGGGTAGCGGGAGGGTACGAGCTGTTTTTT. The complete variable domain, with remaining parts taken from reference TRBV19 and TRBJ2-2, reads DGGITQSPKYLFRKEGQNVTLSCEQNLNHDAMYWYRQDPGQGLRLIYYSQIVNDFQKGDIAEGYSVSREKKESFPLTVTSAQKNPTAFYLCASGVAGGYELFFGEGSRLTVL.

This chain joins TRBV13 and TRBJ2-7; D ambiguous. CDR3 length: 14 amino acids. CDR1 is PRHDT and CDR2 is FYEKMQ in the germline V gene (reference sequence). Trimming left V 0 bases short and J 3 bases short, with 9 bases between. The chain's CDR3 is CASSLGPLSYEQYF. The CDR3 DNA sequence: TGTGCCAGCAGCTTAGGTCCCCTTAGCTACGAGCAGTACTTC.

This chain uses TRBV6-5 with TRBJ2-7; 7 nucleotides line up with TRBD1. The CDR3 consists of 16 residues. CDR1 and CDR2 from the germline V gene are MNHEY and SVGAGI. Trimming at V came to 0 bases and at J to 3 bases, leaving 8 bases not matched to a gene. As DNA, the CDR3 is TGTGCCAGCAGTTACTCCGGACAGGTGACCTTCTACGAGCAGTACTTC. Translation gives CASSYSGQVTFYEQYF.

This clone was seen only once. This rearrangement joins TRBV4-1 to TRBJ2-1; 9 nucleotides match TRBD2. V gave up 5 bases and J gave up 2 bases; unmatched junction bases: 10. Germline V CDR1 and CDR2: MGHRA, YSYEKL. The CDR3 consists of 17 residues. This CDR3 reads CASSLGGAGGAYNEQFF. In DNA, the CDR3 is TGCGCCAGCAGCTTGGGAGGCGCGGGAGGGGCCTACAATGAGCAGTTCTTC.

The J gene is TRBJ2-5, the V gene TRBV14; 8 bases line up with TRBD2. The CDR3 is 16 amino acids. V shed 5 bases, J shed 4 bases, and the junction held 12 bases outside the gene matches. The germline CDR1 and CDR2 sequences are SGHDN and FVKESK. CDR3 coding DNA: TGTGCCAGCAGCTTCGGGGGAGCGGGAGTCGGAGAGACCCAGTACTTC. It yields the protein CASSFGGAGVGETQYF.

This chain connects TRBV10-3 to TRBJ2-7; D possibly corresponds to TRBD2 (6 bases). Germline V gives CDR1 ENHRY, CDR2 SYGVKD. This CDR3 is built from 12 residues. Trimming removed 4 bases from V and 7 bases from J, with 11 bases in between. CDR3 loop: CAISGEGGEQYF. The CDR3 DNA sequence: TGTGCCATCAGTGGTGAGGGAGGAGAGCAGTACTTC.

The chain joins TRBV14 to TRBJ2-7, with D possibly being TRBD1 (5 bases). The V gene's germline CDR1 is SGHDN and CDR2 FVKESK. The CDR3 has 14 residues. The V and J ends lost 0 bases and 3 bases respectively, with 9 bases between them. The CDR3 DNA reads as TGTGCCAGCAGCCAAGATTGGGGCAGCTACGAGCAGTACTTC. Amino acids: CASSQDWGSYEQYF.